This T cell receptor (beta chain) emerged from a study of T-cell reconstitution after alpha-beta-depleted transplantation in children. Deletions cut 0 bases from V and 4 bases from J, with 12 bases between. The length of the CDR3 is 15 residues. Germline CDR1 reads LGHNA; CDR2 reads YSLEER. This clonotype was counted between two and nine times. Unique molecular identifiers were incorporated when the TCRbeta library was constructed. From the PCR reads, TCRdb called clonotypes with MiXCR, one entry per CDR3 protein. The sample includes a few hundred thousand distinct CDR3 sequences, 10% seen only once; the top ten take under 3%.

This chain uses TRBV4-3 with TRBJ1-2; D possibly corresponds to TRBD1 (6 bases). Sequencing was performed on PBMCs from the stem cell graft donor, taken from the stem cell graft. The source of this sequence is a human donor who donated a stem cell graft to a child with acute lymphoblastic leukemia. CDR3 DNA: TGCGCCAGCAGCCAAGATCGAACAGGGAGCTATGGCTACACCTTC. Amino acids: CASSQDRTGSYGYTF.